These T cell receptor beta chains were read from a single sample in a study of monozygotic twins with cystic fibrosis. Here immunoSEQ multiplex PCR was the method, and the copy in TCRdb shows in-frame clones only, minus some. The table records about 29,000 clones, roughly 80% of them present only once. The sample taken for sequencing was blood. The source of these receptors is a girl aged 2-10 years with cystic fibrosis. Each CDR3 is given with its conserved first and last residue. A D gene is named only where the DNA matches it firmly. Expanded clones are given a class, and other clones once, few, many or no size at all.

TRBV30	10	TRBJ2-7	.	.	CAWSGYEQYF	TGTGCCTGGAGTGGATACGAGCAGTACTTC
TRBV10-2	14	TRBJ1-5	.	.	CASNAGPLNQPQHF	TGCGCCAGCAATGCCGGGCCCCTCAATCAGCCCCAGCATTTT
TRBV19	12	TRBJ1-1	.	few	CASTLGNTEAFF	TGTGCCAGTACCCTCGGGAACACTGAAGCTTTCTTT
TRBV28	13	TRBJ2-1	.	once	CASSLELFNEQFF	TGTGCCAGCAGTTTAGAACTTTTCAATGAGCAGTTCTTC
TRBV10-3	14	TRBJ2-7	TRBD1	.	CASQPGQVYYEQYF	TGTGCCTCACAACCGGGACAGGTCTACTACGAGCAGTACTTC
TRBV7-9	11	TRBJ2-5	.	.	CASSFTQAQYF	TGTGCCAGCAGCTTCACTCAAGCCCAGTACTTC
TRBV7-9	14	TRBJ1-1	.	.	CASSSGTFSTEAFF	TGTGCCAGCAGCTCCGGGACGTTTAGCACTGAAGCTTTCTTT
TRBV30	11	TRBJ1-2	.	.	CAWSHVYGYTF	TGTGCCTGGTCTCATGTCTATGGCTACACCTTC
TRBV29-1	11	TRBJ1-1	.	.	CSVKELTGAFF	TGCAGTGTTAAGGAACTCACGGGGGCTTTCTTT
TRBV4-1	15	TRBJ2-2	TRBD2	.	CASSPPGGNTGELFF	TGCGCCAGCAGCCCTCCGGGAGGTAACACCGGGGAGCTGTTTTTT
TRBV18	15	TRBJ2-1	.	.	CASSPSQILNNEQFF	TGTGCCAGCTCACCAAGCCAGATCTTAAACAATGAGCAGTTCTTC
TRBV19	14	TRBJ2-7	TRBD2	.	CASNPGTSIYEQYF	TGTGCCAGTAACCCCGGGACTAGCATTTACGAGCAGTACTTC
TRBV18	14	TRBJ1-5	.	.	CASSLSVDNQPQHF	TGTGCCAGCTCACTCTCAGTTGATAATCAGCCCCAGCATTTT
TRBV2	19	TRBJ2-7	TRBD2	.	CAIWTPEASGSEDSYEQYF	TGTGCCATTTGGACACCCGAGGCTAGCGGGAGCGAAGACTCCTACGAGCAGTACTTC
TRBV9	14	TRBJ1-5	TRBD1	.	CASSVGQVNQPQHF	TGTGCCAGCAGCGTTGGACAGGTCAATCAGCCCCAGCATTTT
TRBV5-1	11	TRBJ2-7	.	.	CASSTPYEQYF	TGCGCCAGCAGCACCCCCTACGAGCAGTACTTC
TRBV28	13	TRBJ1-2	.	once	CATWGGDYYGYTF	TGTGCCACCTGGGGAGGAGACTACTATGGCTACACCTTC
TRBV27	11	TRBJ2-2	.	.	CASSSLGELFF	TGTGCCAGCAGTTCCCTCGGGGAGCTGTTTTTT
TRBV18	11	TRBJ2-5	.	.	CASSPGETQYF	TGTGCCAGCTCCCCCGGGGAGACCCAGTACTTC
TRBV4-1	16	TRBJ2-5	TRBD2	.	CASSLLLAGEGETQYF	TGCGCCAGCAGCCTTCTGCTGGCGGGAGAAGGGGAGACCCAGTACTTC
TRBV9	14	TRBJ1-1	.	.	CASSSKQGSTEAFF	TGTGCCAGCAGCTCTAAACAGGGCTCCACTGAAGCTTTCTTT
TRBV18	15	TRBJ2-7	TRBD2	.	CASSPASGSRYEQYF	TGTGCCAGCTCTCCAGCTAGCGGGAGTAGATACGAGCAGTACTTC
TRBV5-1	15	TRBJ2-2	TRBD2	.	CASSLERDYTGELFF	TGCGCCAGCAGCTTGGAGCGGGATTACACCGGGGAGCTGTTTTTT
TRBV5-1	16	TRBJ2-5	TRBD1	.	CASSAGQGPSMETQYF	TGCGCCAGCAGCGCTGGACAGGGCCCAAGTATGGAGACCCAGTACTTC
TRBV7-9	16	TRBJ1-2	.	.	CASSSYNEWQIYGYTF	TGTGCCAGCAGCTCATATAATGAATGGCAGATCTATGGCTACACCTTC
TRBV13	14	TRBJ2-7	TRBD1	few	CASSPGRGLYEQYF	TGTGCCAGCAGCCCAGGCAGGGGGCTGTACGAGCAGTACTTC
TRBV30	16	TRBJ1-5	TRBD1	.	CAWGTGHAVGNQPQHF	TGTGCCTGGGGGACAGGTCACGCGGTCGGCAATCAGCCCCAGCATTTT
TRBV9	14	TRBJ2-3	.	.	CASSLEGYTDTQYF	TGTGCCAGCAGCTTGGAGGGTTACACAGATACGCAGTATTTT
TRBV27	15	TRBJ1-3	.	.	CASSKRLYPGNTIYF	TGTGCCAGCAGTAAAAGGCTTTATCCTGGAAACACCATATATTTT
TRBV5-1	15	TRBJ2-7	.	.	CASSPRSLLSYEQYF	TGCGCCAGCAGCCCTCGGAGCCTACTCTCGTACGAGCAGTACTTC
TRBV6-4	17	TRBJ2-1	TRBD1	.	CASSPRAGTGGFNEQFF	TGTGCCAGCAGTCCTCGGGCGGGGACAGGGGGCTTCAATGAGCAGTTCTTC
TRBV9	16	TRBJ2-1	TRBD2	.	CASSTRAGTSVYEQFF	TGTGCCAGCAGCACGCGGGCCGGGACTAGCGTATATGAGCAGTTCTTC
TRBV7-2	16	TRBJ1-2	.	.	CASSLGGKQGGYGYTF	TGTGCCAGCAGCTTAGGGGGTAAACAGGGTGGTTATGGCTACACCTTC
TRBV19	13	TRBJ1-1	.	.	CASSIVENTEAFF	TGTGCCAGTAGTATAGTAGAGAACACTGAAGCTTTCTTT
TRBV5-1	13	TRBJ1-1	.	.	CASSFGGNTEAFF	TGCGCCAGCAGCTTCGGGGGGAACACTGAAGCTTTCTTT